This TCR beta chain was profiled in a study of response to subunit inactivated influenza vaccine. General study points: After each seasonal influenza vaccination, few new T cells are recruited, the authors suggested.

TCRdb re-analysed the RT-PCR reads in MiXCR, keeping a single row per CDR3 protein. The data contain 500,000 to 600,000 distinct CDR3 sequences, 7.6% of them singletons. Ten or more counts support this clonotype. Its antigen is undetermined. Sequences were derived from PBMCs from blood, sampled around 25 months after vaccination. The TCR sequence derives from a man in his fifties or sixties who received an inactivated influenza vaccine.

CDR3 sequence: CASSVPGADEQFF. DNA of the CDR3: TGCGCCAGCAGCGTGCCAGGTGCAGATGAGCAGTTCTTC. The chain couples TRBV5-1 to TRBJ2-1; D not resolved. The CDR3 runs to 13 residues. The V and J ends lost 4 bases and 8 bases respectively, with 13 bases between them. Germline values: CDR1 SGHRS, CDR2 YFSETQ. Based on the CDR3 plus reference TRBV5-1 and TRBJ2-1, the full variable domain is KAGVTQTPRYLIKTRGQQVTLSCSPISGHRSVSWYQQTPGQGLQFLFEYFSETQRNKGNFPGRFSGRQFSNSRSEMNVSTLELGDSALYLCASSVPGADEQFFGPGTRLTVL.